Listed below are T cell receptor beta chains from one sample, sequenced in a study of T cell changes during pregnancy in multiple sclerosis. The assay was immunoSEQ multiplex PCR, and TCRdb's table has in-frame clones only and misses some. The sample comprises some 80,000 clones, roughly 94% of which are singletons, and about 2.5% rests with the top ten. The sequences come from peripheral blood, collected before pregnancy. The receptor source for this set is a female donor with multiple sclerosis, enrolled in a pregnancy study. The CDR3 runs from the conserved cysteine through the conserved F or W. D genes are given only for firm matches. A clone size is listed for some rows: how often the clone was seen (once, few, many), or a class if it is expanded.

V gene	clone size	D gene	J gene	CDR3 length	CDR3 protein	CDR3 DNA
TRBV6-1	.	TRBD2	TRBJ2-1	15	CASCQMGLAYNEQFF	TGTGCCAGCTGCCAAATGGGACTAGCCTACAATGAGCAGTTCTTC
TRBV29-1	.	TRBD2	TRBJ2-7	16	CSVEGAPGRGGAEQYF	TGCAGCGTTGAAGGAGCTCCGGGACGGGGGGGGGCCGAGCAGTACTTC
TRBV11-2	.	TRBD1	TRBJ2-7	14	CASSLRQGADEQYF	TGTGCCAGCAGCTTACGACAGGGGGCGGACGAGCAGTACTTC
TRBV7-2	.	.	TRBJ2-3	17	CASSLPLVGVPTDTQYF	TGTGCCAGCAGCTTACCGTTAGTGGGAGTCCCCACAGATACGCAGTATTTT
TRBV11-2	.	.	TRBJ2-7	14	CASSSLIGAYEQYF	TGTGCCAGCAGCTCCCTTATAGGAGCCTACGAGCAGTACTTC
TRBV7-9	.	.	TRBJ2-3	15	CASSLGTTLTDTQYF	TGTGCCAGCAGCTTAGGAACGACTCTCACAGATACGCAGTATTTT
TRBV7-9	.	.	TRBJ1-2	16	CASSPSGTLTGYGYTF	TGTGCCAGCAGCCCCTCCGGGACACTCACGGGCTATGGCTACACCTTC
TRBV19	.	TRBD2	TRBJ2-7	16	CASSSGRGGSSYEQYF	TGTGCCAGTAGTTCAGGTAGGGGCGGGAGTTCCTACGAGCAGTACTTC
TRBV18	.	TRBD1	TRBJ1-2	15	CASSPSATGDYGYTF	TGTGCCAGCTCACCCTCGGCTACAGGGGACTATGGCTACACCTTC
TRBV19	.	TRBD1	TRBJ2-1	16	CASSPLQGIYGNEQFF	TGTGCCAGTAGCCCTTTACAGGGGATCTATGGCAATGAGCAGTTCTTC
TRBV6-5	once	.	TRBJ1-2	12	CASSYQGYGYTF	TGTGCCAGCAGTTACCAGGGGTATGGCTACACCTTC
TRBV7-9	.	.	TRBJ2-5	17	CASSKGGERFVGETQYF	TGTGCCAGCAGCAAAGGGGGAGAAAGGTTTGTAGGAGAGACCCAGTACTTC
TRBV4-2	few	TRBD1	TRBJ1-2	15	CASGNTGQGYYGYTF	TGTGCCAGCGGAAACACGGGACAGGGGTACTATGGCTACACCTTC
TRBV11-3	.	TRBD1	TRBJ1-1	14	CASSFRQGEGEAFF	TGTGCCAGCAGCTTTCGACAGGGTGAGGGTGAAGCTTTCTTT
TRBV5-1	.	.	TRBJ2-1	14	CASSPGTEYNEQFF	TGCGCCAGCAGCCCGGGGACTGAATACAATGAGCAGTTCTTC
TRBV11-1	.	.	TRBJ2-5	15	CASSLARNRQETQYF	TGTGCCAGCAGCTTGGCGCGGAATCGCCAAGAGACCCAGTACTTC
TRBV30	.	TRBD1	TRBJ1-3	16	CAWTVTGLLSGNTIYF	TGTGCCTGGACAGTGACAGGGCTACTCTCTGGAAACACCATATATTTT
TRBV28	once	.	TRBJ1-2	13	CASSRTGSDGYTF	TGTGCCAGCAGCCGCACAGGGTCGGATGGCTACACCTTC
TRBV7-7	.	.	TRBJ2-2	17	CASSLEMGGRFTGELFF	TGTGCTAGCAGCTTAGAGATGGGGGGAAGATTCACCGGGGAGCTGTTTTTT
TRBV2	.	TRBD2	TRBJ2-7	16	CASSEAAAGGTYEQYF	TGTGCCAGCAGTGAAGCAGCAGCGGGAGGTACCTACGAGCAGTACTTC
TRBV20-1	.	TRBD1	TRBJ1-1	11	CSRQGDTEAFF	TGCAGTCGCCAGGGGGACACTGAAGCTTTCTTT
TRBV18	.	TRBD1	TRBJ2-7	14	CASSPGTGGREQYF	TGTGCCAGCTCACCGGGGACAGGGGGCAGAGAGCAGTACTTC
TRBV18	.	.	TRBJ2-3	16	CASSPRQGRGTDTQYF	TGTGCCAGCTCACCACGCCAGGGGCGAGGCACAGATACGCAGTATTTT
TRBV6-4	.	.	TRBJ1-1	13	CASSEGRGTEAFF	TGTGCCAGCAGTGAGGGAAGGGGAACTGAAGCTTTCTTT
TRBV2	.	TRBD1	TRBJ2-2	14	CARGDRANTGELFF	TGTGCCAGAGGGGACAGGGCGAACACCGGGGAGCTGTTTTTT
TRBV4-2	many	.	TRBJ2-2	15	CASSQEEQETGELFF	TGTGCCAGCAGCCAAGAGGAGCAAGAAACCGGGGAGCTGTTTTTT